What follows describes a single TCR beta chain. No cognate antigen has been identified for it. One base away there is no much larger clone; base qualities are not given. Library construction relied on 5' RACE. The sample was run on an Illumina HiSeq 2500. A second 7 to 11 cycle PCR used a sample-barcoded 5' primer and a J-beta primer mix. A template-switch 5' adaptor carrying 12 random nucleotides introduced a unique molecular identifier onto each TCR beta cDNA molecule. Each sample yielded at least 2.5 million CDR3-containing paired-end reads. First-strand cDNA synthesis was performed from all RNA using the Mint cDNA synthesis kit, with priming by a TRBC-specific oligonucleotide. Following uracil-DNA glycosylase treatment, all cDNA underwent a first 18-cycle PCR with the universal primers M1SS and BC2_uni_R. On the study's bioinformatics: For normalization, 1 million high-quality reads, each with a distinct molecular identifier, were randomly selected from each sample. Instead of being binned into consensus sequences, reads that shared molecular identifiers were thrown out. CDR3 identification, clonotype clustering and error correction used MiTCR with a Q25 quality threshold and the strictest error-elimination algorithm. A nonparametric unseen species model using Euler transformation provided a lower-bound estimate of total TCR beta diversity. TCRdb's own reprocessing of the public reads used fastp at Q25 and MiXCR and kept productive beta chains. All rows with the same CDR3 protein become a single entry with the most common DNA and genes. TCRdb, rather than the study authors, made the V and J calls. Recorded for this sample are about 1.1 million distinct CDR3 sequences; under 40% of them occurred a single time. Approximately 14% of the sample goes to the ten largest clones.

The donors were a few dozen Caucasian individuals from Russia, aged roughly 6 to 100 years, who were systemically healthy. Each donor gave 9 to 10 milliliters of peripheral blood, collected into EDTA-treated Vacutainer tubes. Ficoll-Paque density-gradient centrifugation was used to isolate PBMCs, with at least 6.5 million per sample. Trizol reagent was used to extract total RNA from PBMCs, with at least 6 micrograms per sample. For every donor, an aliquot of PBMCs went through flow cytometry to measure the percentages of naive CD45RAhigh/CD27high T cells. Measured from the cysteine to the phenylalanine, the CDR3 is 13 residues long. Only CDR3 DNA remains: 39 bases, in frame from the first base. The junction carries 14 bases between V and J, which are trimmed by 8 bases and 4 bases respectively. The germline V gene encodes CDR1 SGHTA and CDR2 FQGNSA. The sample originates from a study of blood T cells in healthy people across ages (dated by TCRdb to between 2015 and 2016). Turning to the overall study: Template switching captured roughly one uniquely barcoded TCR beta cDNA molecule per two T cells in model experiments. The donors were split into four age groups: young (average about 16 years), middle-aged (nearly 40), aged (roughly 65) and long-lived (about 82). To avoid experimental bias, donors of different ages were distributed randomly across sequencing lanes. Age-related changes in TCR beta repertoire diversity were measured in the study by deep sequencing normalized with unique cDNA molecular identifiers. The study analyzed two additional independent replicas of 1 million unique cDNA reads from the same blood draw for two donors, one aged 18 to 30 and one aged 80 or older. The study at large found these results: Bulk unsorted PBMC profiling prevented conclusive comparison of naive and antigen-experienced compartments. Compared with the aged group, the long-lived group had more naive CD4+ T cells, fewer expanded clones and increased TCR diversity, a pattern suggesting age selection. The CMV infection status of donors was not known, potentially confounding age-related changes in expanded clonotypes. There was a strong correlation between observed TCR beta diversity and the percentage of naive T cells measured by flow cytometry. Estimates of total diversity from one million sequenced T cells were regarded as lower bounds and underestimates. Observed TCR beta diversity per million T cells fell roughly linearly with age, and a significant reduction was already apparent by age roughly 40.

The V gene is TRBV7-2 and the J gene is TRBJ2-5; TRBD1 might be the D gene, on 5 matching bases. The source of this sequence is a man aged 18-30 years in good health. The source material was blood. The CDR3 protein is CASGKGVRETQYF. The DNA reads as follows: TGTGCCAGCGGTAAAGGGGTACGAGAGACCCAGTACTTC.